The rows below give T cell receptor beta chains drawn from one sample of a study of blood T cell repertoires in COVID-19. Data came from immunoSEQ multiplex PCR; TCRdb stores just in-frame clones and leaves some out. The sample contains about 380,000 clones, 88% of which appear only once. Material for sequencing was PBMCs or T cells enriched from blood (not recorded which). The receptors shown here come from a woman between 18 and 30 years old who had recovered from COVID-19. The conserved cysteine and the conserved F or W are not part of the CDR3 here. Clone size is not always given. Where it is, it says once, few, many or a class for expanded clones.

V	size	CDR3
TRBV5-1	.	ASSLGQGENEQY
TRBV29-1	.	SVEGQDEKLF
TRBV7-2	.	ASSLSGPGDEQF
TRBV5-6	.	ASSLSREGYGYT
TRBV11-3	few	ASSFGGVNSPLH
TRBV5-6	.	ASSLGGQKLF
TRBV2	once	ASRKDRNNQPQH
TRBV7-8	.	ASSLGTPTYGYT
TRBV24-1	.	ATFGRLSGEQGNYGYT
TRBV7-9	.	ASSLADSLWANVLT
TRBV7-3	.	ASSPGTGGATEAF
TRBV6-6	.	ASGADGENTGELF
TRBV6-2/TRBV6-3	.	ASSLTIGETQY
TRBV11-2	.	ASSLVTGRTEAF
TRBV7-8	.	ASSLVGAPSSYNSPLH
TRBV28	.	ASSLGQLNTEAF
TRBV7-3	.	ASSLGLGSPLSGANVLT
TRBV23-1	.	ASSHPLVREDTEAF
TRBV6-5	.	ASTGGGATGELF
TRBV5-5	.	ASSLGVGDNSPLH
TRBV9	.	ASSVADRTGSYEQY
TRBV15	once	ATSRDQAREQY
TRBV30	.	AWIQYGGQTQY
TRBV5-1	.	ASSRDPGIYEQY
TRBV4-1	.	ASSQEQGAPEAF
TRBV6-5	.	ASKTGTDGELF
TRBV11-2	.	ASSVSGGKFQETQY
TRBV9	.	ASSVRGWDEKLF
TRBV2	.	ASSEEARGGTQY
TRBV21-1	few	ASEGTGSCNEQF
TRBV10-3	.	AISDRTGDQPQH
TRBV9	.	ASSVAGSPASTNEKLF
TRBV19	once	ASDGTSGGADTQY
TRBV6-5	.	ASRETGHNEKLF
TRBV6-4	.	ASSATSGETGELF
TRBV6-2/TRBV6-3	.	ASSTDRVSNQPQH
TRBV7-9	.	ASRPIAGVIEQY
TRBV5-5	few	ASSLLGSYNEQF
TRBV2	.	ASSGGQDSQPQH
TRBV5-1	.	ASNRDTLNTEAF
TRBV4-1	.	ASSQGADSNQPQH
TRBV2	.	ASSRSNYEGRTDTQY